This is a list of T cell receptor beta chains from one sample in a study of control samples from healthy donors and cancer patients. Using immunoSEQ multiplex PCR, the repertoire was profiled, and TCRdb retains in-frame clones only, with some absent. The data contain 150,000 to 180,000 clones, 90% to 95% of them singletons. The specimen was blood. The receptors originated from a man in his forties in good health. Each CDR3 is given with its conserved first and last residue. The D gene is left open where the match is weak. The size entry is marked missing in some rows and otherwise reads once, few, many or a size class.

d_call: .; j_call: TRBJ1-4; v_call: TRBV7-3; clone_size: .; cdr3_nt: TGTGCCAGCAGCCCGGGGGCTAATGAAAAACTGTTTTTT; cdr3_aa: CASSPGANEKLFF
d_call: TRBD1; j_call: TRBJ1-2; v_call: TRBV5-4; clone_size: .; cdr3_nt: TGTGCCAGCAGCCTTCCTGGCCAGGGGGCAACCTATGGCTACACCTTC; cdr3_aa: CASSLPGQGATYGYTF
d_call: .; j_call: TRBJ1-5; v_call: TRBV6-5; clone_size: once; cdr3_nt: TGTGCCAGCACTGCGGGTCCTTACAATCAGCCCCAGCATTTT; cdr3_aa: CASTAGPYNQPQHF
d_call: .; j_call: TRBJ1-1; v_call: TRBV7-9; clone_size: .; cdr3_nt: TGTGCCAGCAGCTTATCACCCGGGGGCGTGGTGAACACTGAAGCTTTCTTT; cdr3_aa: CASSLSPGGVVNTEAFF
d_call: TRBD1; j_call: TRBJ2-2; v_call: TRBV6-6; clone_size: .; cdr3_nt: TGTGCCAGCAGTTACTCCGCAGGGGGTTTAGGGGAGCTGTTTTTT; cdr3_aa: CASSYSAGGLGELFF
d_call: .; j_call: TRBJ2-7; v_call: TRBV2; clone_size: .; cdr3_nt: TGTGCCAGCGTGGGGGGCAAAAGCTCCTACGAGCAGTACTTC; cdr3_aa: CASVGGKSSYEQYF
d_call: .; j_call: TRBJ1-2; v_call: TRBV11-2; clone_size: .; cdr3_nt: TGTGCCAGCAGCTTAGCTTATCAGGGACGTATGGGTGGCTACACCTTC; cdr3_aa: CASSLAYQGRMGGYTF
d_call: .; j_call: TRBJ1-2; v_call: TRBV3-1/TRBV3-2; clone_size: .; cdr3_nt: TGTGCCAGCAGCCAATTCGGGGCCCAATCATATGGCTACACCTTC; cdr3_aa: CASSQFGAQSYGYTF
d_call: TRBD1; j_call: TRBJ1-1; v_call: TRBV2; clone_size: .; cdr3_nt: TGTGCCAGCAGGGACTCGGACAGGCCGAACACTGAAGCTTTCTTT; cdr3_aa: CASRDSDRPNTEAFF
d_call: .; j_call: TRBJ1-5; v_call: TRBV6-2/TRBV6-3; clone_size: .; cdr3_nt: TGTGCCAGCAGTCCGGGGAGCAATCAGCCCCAGCATTTT; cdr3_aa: CASSPGSNQPQHF
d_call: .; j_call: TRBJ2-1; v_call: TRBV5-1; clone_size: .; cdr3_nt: TGCGCCAGCAGGTCAGGGGAATCCTACAATGAGCAGTTCTTC; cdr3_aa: CASRSGESYNEQFF
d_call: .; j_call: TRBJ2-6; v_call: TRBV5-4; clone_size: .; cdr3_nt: TGTGCCAGCAGCGCAGCCTCTGGGGCCAACGTCCTGACTTTC; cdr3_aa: CASSAASGANVLTF
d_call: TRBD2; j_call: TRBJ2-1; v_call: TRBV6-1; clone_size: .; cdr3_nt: TGTGCCAGCAGTGAACTTTTAGCGGGGGGGCCCTTCAATGAGCAGTTCTTC; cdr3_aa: CASSELLAGGPFNEQFF
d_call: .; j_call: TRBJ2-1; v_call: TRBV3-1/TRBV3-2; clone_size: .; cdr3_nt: TGTGCCAGCAGCCAAGGGTCCCCTGTCGATGAGCAGTTCTTC; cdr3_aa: CASSQGSPVDEQFF
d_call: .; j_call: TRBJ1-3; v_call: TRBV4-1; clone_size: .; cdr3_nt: TGCGCCAGCAGCCACGACCAACGGGGTCGGGGAAACACCATATATTTT; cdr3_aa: CASSHDQRGRGNTIYF
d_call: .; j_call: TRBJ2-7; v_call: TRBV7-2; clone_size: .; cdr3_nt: TGTGCCAGCAGCTTACAACCAGGGGAGGTCTACGAGCAGTACTTC; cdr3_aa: CASSLQPGEVYEQYF
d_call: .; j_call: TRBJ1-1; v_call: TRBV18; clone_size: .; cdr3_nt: TGTGCCAGCTCACCACAGGAGAACACTGAAGCTTTCTTT; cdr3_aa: CASSPQENTEAFF
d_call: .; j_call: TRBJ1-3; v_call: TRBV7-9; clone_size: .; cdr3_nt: TGTGCCAGCAGCCCGAACCGACACTCTGGAAACACCATATATTTT; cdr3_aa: CASSPNRHSGNTIYF
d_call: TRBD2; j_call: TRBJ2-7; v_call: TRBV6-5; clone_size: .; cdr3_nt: TGTGCCAGCACTACCGGGGGGACCGGGCTCGACGAGCAGTACTTC; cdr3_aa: CASTTGGTGLDEQYF
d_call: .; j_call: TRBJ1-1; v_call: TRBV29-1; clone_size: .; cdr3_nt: TGCAGCGTCGACCCCGGACCTGAAGCTTTCTTT; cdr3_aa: CSVDPGPEAFF
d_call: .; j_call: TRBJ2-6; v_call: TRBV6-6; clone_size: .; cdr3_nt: TGTGCCAGCAGGATACAGGACCTAAGGAACGTCCTGACTTTC; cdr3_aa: CASRIQDLRNVLTF
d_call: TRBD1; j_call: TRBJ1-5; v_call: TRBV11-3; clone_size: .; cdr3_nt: TGTGCCAGCAGCTTAGAGACAGGGAGCTATAGCAATCAGCCCCAGCATTTT; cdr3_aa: CASSLETGSYSNQPQHF
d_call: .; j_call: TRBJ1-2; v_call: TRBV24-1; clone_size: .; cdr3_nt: TGTGCCACCAGTGTAACAGGGATTGGTGGCTACACCTTC; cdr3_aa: CATSVTGIGGYTF
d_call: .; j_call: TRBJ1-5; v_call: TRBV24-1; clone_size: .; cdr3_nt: TGTGCCACCAGTTCTACAAAGGGGGAGTTGCTAGGTCAGCCCCAGCATTTT; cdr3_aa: CATSSTKGELLGQPQHF
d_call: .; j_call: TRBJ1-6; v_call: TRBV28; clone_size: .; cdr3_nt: TGTGCCAGCAGCAGGGAGCTCTATAATTCACCCCTCCACTTT; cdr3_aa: CASSRELYNSPLHF
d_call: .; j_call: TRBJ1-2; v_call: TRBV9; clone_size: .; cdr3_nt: TGTGCCAGCGGCCCAGGACAGAACTATGGCTACACCTTC; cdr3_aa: CASGPGQNYGYTF